The text below deals with one TCR beta chain. What it binds is unknown. The data originate from a study of T cells and copy number aberrations in small-cell lung cancer. General study findings and limits: All specimens were formalin-fixed paraffin-embedded tissue, which is known to introduce sequencing artifacts.

Patients with resected limited-stage small-cell lung cancer, operated 2008 to 2020. No donor received chemotherapy or radiotherapy before surgery, nor immunotherapy before or after it. Repertoires were generated with immunoSEQ multiplex PCR, while TCRdb's copy carries only in-frame clones and drops some. The profile shows about 2,600 clones, roughly 84% of them singletons. Looked up from germline, CDR1 is SGHVS and CDR2 is FQNEAQ. Trimming left V 5 bases short and J 6 bases short, with 8 bases between. The CDR3 runs 12 residues. Sequenced input: normal tissue next to the tumor. This rearrangement joins TRBV7-8 to TRBJ2-1; D is uncertain. The source of this sequence is a man between 65 and 85 years old with small cell lung cancer. The CDR3 reads CASSLDINEQFF. The CDR3 DNA is TGTGCCAGCAGCCTAGATATCAATGAGCAGTTCTTC.